This T cell receptor beta chain comes out of a study of CD8 T cells in ankylosing spondylitis (dated 2017 in TCRdb). Study-level background: The study set out to find disease-linked TCR variants by profiling T cell receptor beta repertoires in ankylosing spondylitis patients and healthy donors. In total, the full study cohort was made up of roughly 110 healthy donors and roughly 27 ankylosing spondylitis patients. Peripheral blood samples were taken, and synovial fluid was additionally collected from ankylosing spondylitis patients. Overall study results and their limits: In peripheral blood, the disease-linked clones were found at relatively low frequencies and had a CD8+ phenotype. Some motif variants were previously reported in synovial fluid and blood of reactive arthritis patients, suggesting common disease-initiation mechanisms. Significant enrichment of the disease-linked clones was reported in matched synovial fluid samples from ankylosing spondylitis patients. Blood from ankylosing spondylitis patients appeared to be characterized by a TCR beta motif composed of eight or nine highly homologous amino acid variants.

TCRdb lists the instrument as Illumina HiSeq 2500. Quantitative 5'-RACE with molecular barcodes was the method used to prepare the TCR beta libraries. The original methods were these. A new computational method based on a probabilistic model of VDJ rearrangement was used to identify disease-linked TCR variants. TCRdb cleaned the public reads at Q25 with fastp, built clones with MiXCR and kept in-frame beta chains. Each entry merges the rows of one CDR3 protein and shows their most common DNA and genes. In this record, the V and J calls reflect TCRdb's handling and not the investigators' own analysis. This sample has fewer than 200,000 distinct CDR3 sequences in its table, and 18% of those were observed once. The ten largest clones take up 4.3% of the sample. The V end gives up 3 bases and the J end 2 bases, leaving 4 bases in the junction not matched to a gene. CDR1 and CDR2 are read off the germline V gene as SQVTM and ANQGSEA. Including cysteine and phenylalanine, the CDR3 has 13 amino acids. Just the 39-base CDR3 DNA is kept, in frame starting at base 1.

Details on this clonotype: No antigen is known for it. Base quality data are lacking; no much larger clone is found one base away.

Recombination linked TRBV29-1 to TRBJ2-7; a stretch of 7 junction bases matches TRBD1. The receptor's source is a male donor aged 5-30 years with ankylosing spondylitis or in good health (not recorded which). Donor details come from another sample of the same person, matched by shared clones. Sequenced: blood, either unsorted or a sorted T cell fraction (not recorded which). Here is the DNA: TGCAGCGTTGAGAGACAGGGAACCTACGAGCAGTACTTC. Its product reads: CSVERQGTYEQYF.